The 13 T cell receptor beta chains below all came from one sample that was sequenced in a study of vaccination effects on CD4 cells after COVID-19 (dated by TCRdb to the early 2020s). For these receptors, no antigen is known. The library was generated by the immunoSEQ multiplex PCR assay. The table comes from immuneACCESS by way of TCRdb, which keeps in-frame sequences with V and J called. Part of the clones is missing from these tables; in studies checked, under half for an unresolved V gene and the rest for unknown reasons. This sample is represented by tens of thousands of clones; about 68% of them were singletons. The ten top clones hold around 6.6% of the sample. After approximately 11 days of culture, CD4+ T cells were isolated with the EasySep CD4+ T cell isolation kit. Convalescent patients had PCR-confirmed SARS-CoV-2 infection between March and December 2020, before Alpha, Beta and Delta variants emerged in the United States. Each participant received two doses of an mRNA SARS-CoV-2 vaccine, either BNT162b2 or mRNA-1273.

Specimen: CD4+ T cells from PBMCs cultured without peptide, collected after COVID-19 vaccination. The receptor set was obtained from a human donor who had a prior SARS-CoV-2 infection.

V and J are TRBV4-1 and TRBJ1-4; D may be TRBD1 (6 bases). V lost 2 bases, J lost 6 bases, and 16 bases lay in between. The CDR3 loop spans 16 amino acids. Germline V gene lookup returns CDR1 MGHRA and CDR2 YSYEKL. The CDR3 spells CASSQRTALRDEKLFF. The CDR3 region has the DNA TGCGCCAGCAGCCAACGGACAGCCCTGAGGGATGAAAAACTGTTTTTT.

This clone was seen a handful of times. This chain connects TRBV7-9 to TRBJ1-6; possible D gene TRBD1, 6 bases. Trimming pared 4 bases from V and 5 bases from J, leaving 12 bases between. Germline CDR1 and CDR2: SEHNR and FQNEAQ (reference sequence). CDR3 length equals 15 residues. CDR3 nucleotides: TGTGCCAGCAGCTCGTGGGACACCAATAATTCACCCCTCCACTTT. Its translation: CASSSWDTNNSPLHF. The whole variable domain, remainder taken from reference TRBV7-9 and TRBJ1-6, is DTGVSQNPRHKITKRGQNVTFRCDPISEHNRLYWYRQTLGQGPEFLTYFQNEAQLEKSRLLSDRFSAERPKGSFSTLEIQRTEQGDSAMYLCASSSWDTNNSPLHFGNGTRLTVT.

DNA for the CDR3: TGTGCCTGGAGTGTAGGGGACAGGGGTGAAGATACGCAGTATTTT. This codes for CAWSVGDRGEDTQYF. The V call is TRBV30, the J call TRBJ2-3; TRBD1 aligns across 10 bases. CDR3 length: 15 residues. V was pared by 0 bases and J by 5 bases, with 5 bases of the junction left unmatched. From germline, CDR1 is GTSNPN and CDR2 SVGIG (reference sequence).

The rearrangement links TRBV6-5 to TRBJ2-7; perhaps TRBD2 as D (5 bases). The CDR3 sequence is 12 residues long. The V end lost 6 bases, the J end lost 5 bases, and 11 bases lay between the germline ends. Germline V gene lookup returns CDR1 MNHEY and CDR2 SVGAGI. Here the CDR3 DNA reads TGTGCCAGCAGGCGGAGGTACCACGAGCAGTACTTC. Translation: CASRRRYHEQYF.

The chain is built from TRBV6-4 and TRBJ2-3; D could derive from TRBD1 or TRBD2 (5 bases each). The ends were cut back, 8 bases at V and 5 bases at J, with 14 bases in the middle. Germline loops: CDR1 MRHNA, CDR2 SNTAGT. This CDR3 contains 13 residues. This CDR3 reads CASPGTRRDTQYF. The CDR3, as DNA: TGTGCCAGCCCCGGGACGAGAAGAGATACGCAGTATTTT.

Only one count was recorded for this clone. This rearrangement joins TRBV16 to TRBJ2-7, with D possibly being TRBD1 or TRBD2 (5 bases each). The CDR3 spans 12 residues. The V gene lost 0 bases and the J gene lost 8 bases, with 8 bases spanning the gap. Germline values: CDR1 KGHSY, CDR2 FQNENV. The CDR3 loop reads CASSQSTGQQYF. The DNA of the CDR3 is TGTGCCAGCAGCCAATCGACGGGGCAGCAGTACTTC.

CDR3 in amino acids: CASSQDGNSGSYEQYF. In nucleotides, the CDR3 is TGTGCCAGCAGCCAAGATGGAAATTCAGGGTCCTACGAGCAGTACTTC. The chain carries TRBV4-2 and TRBJ2-7; possible D gene TRBD1, 5 bases. V was cut by 0 bases and J by 1 base, with 13 bases left in between. The germline V gene has CDR1 LGHNA and CDR2 YNFKEQ. CDR3 length: 16 residues.

This chain connects TRBV7-8 to TRBJ2-4; perhaps TRBD1 as D (5 bases). This CDR3 is built from 15 residues. The V and J ends lost 5 bases and 2 bases respectively, with 13 bases between them. Germline CDR1 is SGHVS and CDR2 is FQNEAQ. CDR3 region: CASSPLPGTKNIQYF. The CDR3 nucleotides read TGTGCCAGCAGCCCACTGCCAGGGACCAAAAACATTCAGTACTTC.

The chain links TRBV5-5 to TRBJ2-5, with 13 bases fitting TRBD2. The V segment lost 4 bases and the J segment 5 bases; nucleotides outside the gene matches: 11. The CDR3 has 17 residues. The germline V gene encodes CDR1 SGHKS and CDR2 YYEKEE (reference sequence). The CDR3 DNA reads TGTGCCAGCAGCCCACTCGGACTAGCGGGGGATTGGGAGACCCAGTACTTC. It codes for CASSPLGLAGDWETQYF.

The DNA for the CDR3 is TGTGCCAGCTGCCGGGGTCCCGGAAACACCATATATTTT. It translates to CASCRGPGNTIYF. The chain has TRBV5-3 and TRBJ1-3, with D unclear. TRBV5-3 is an ORF; its function is uncertain. The V and J ends lost 8 bases and 4 bases respectively, with 13 bases between them. The CDR3 has 13 residues.

Only a few counts were recorded for this clone. The J gene is TRBJ2-2, the V gene TRBV18; TRBD2 matches at 8 bases. Germline V CDR1 and CDR2: KGHSH, LQKENI. Trimming at V came to 3 bases and at J to 5 bases, leaving 5 bases not matched to a gene. The CDR3 extends over 15 amino acids. The CDR3 region is CASSPRGGLTGELFF. For the CDR3, the DNA is TGTGCCAGCTCACCCCGGGGGGGACTTACCGGGGAGCTGTTTTTT.

This sequence joins TRBV4-3 and TRBJ2-3; 9 bases match TRBD2. V was pared by 4 bases and J by 3 bases, with 14 bases of the junction left unmatched. The CDR3 loop spans 18 amino acids. CDR1 and CDR2 from the germline V gene are LGHNA and YSLEER. The CDR3: CASSPRDSASGITDTQYF. The CDR3 region has the DNA TGCGCCAGCAGCCCCAGGGATTCCGCTAGCGGGATAACAGATACGCAGTATTTT.

By share of the sample, this clone is medium-sized. This chain joins TRBV6-5 and TRBJ1-2; TRBD1 agrees at 7 bases. V gave up 6 bases and J gave up 2 bases; unmatched junction bases: 3. CDR3 length: 13 residues. Germline V lookup: CDR1 MNHEY, CDR2 SVGAGI. The CDR3 DNA follows: TGTGCCAGCAGAAGGGACAGCAACTATGGCTACACCTTC. Its protein product is CASRRDSNYGYTF.